Listed here are 8 T cell receptor beta chains from one sample, sequenced in a study of beta chain features in type 1 diabetes. Since all of the isolated RNA was reverse transcribed, expressed TCRB transcripts were what got sequenced. Clones were sequenced by immunoSEQ multiplex PCR, and TCRdb holds only the in-frame ones, with some missing. The data hold around 500,000 clones, with about 29% observed a single time. The sample comprised naive CD4+ T cells from blood. The receptors were sampled from a man in his late teens or twenties in good health.

A word on this clone: Other nucleotide sequences in the sample specify the same CDR3. The chain couples TRBV7-9 to TRBJ1-5; TRBD1 might be the D (6 bases). This CDR3 spans 14 amino acids. V lost 5 bases and J 0 bases, leaving 8 bases between the germline ends. Per germline, CDR1 SEHNR and CDR2 FQNEAQ (reference sequence). Written as DNA, the CDR3 is TGTGCCAGCAGCCTACAGGGTAGCAATCAGCCCCAGCATTTT. Translation gives CASSLQGSNQPQHF.

There are a few counts of this clone. The chain links TRBV10-3 to TRBJ2-3; D might be TRBD2 (6 bases). Between the trimmed V and J ends, which lost 5 bases and 1 base, there was a span of 10 bases. The CDR3 extends over 14 amino acids. Per germline, CDR1 ENHRY and CDR2 SYGVKD. The CDR3: CAISSREGTDTQYF. CDR3 coding DNA: TGTGCCATCAGTTCGAGGGAGGGCACAGATACGCAGTATTTT.

The CDR3 coding sequence is TGTGCCAGCAGCATCCAACAGGGCTACAATGAGCAGTTCTTC. Its translation is CASSIQQGYNEQFF. This rearrangement joins TRBV9 to TRBJ2-1; D is perhaps TRBD1 (6 bases). Germline V CDR1 and CDR2: SGDLS, YYNGEE. V was pared by 4 bases and J by 3 bases, with 11 bases between. This CDR3 comprises 14 residues.

In its sample, this clone was seen once. The DNA is left out, because the CDR3 cannot be placed on it with certainty; the CDR3 is given as TCRdb lists it. V usage is TRBV7-9 and J usage is TRBJ2-1; whether TRBD2, the table's D call, matches the DNA was not checked. 18 amino acids form the CDR3, both terminal residues included. The germline V gene has CDR1 SEHNR and CDR2 FQNEAQ (reference sequence). CDR3 protein: CASSLLNFGIGSADIRFF.

The chain combines TRBV19 with TRBJ1-1; D is uncertain. This CDR3 has 12 amino acids. V was shortened by 2 bases and J by 5 bases, with 6 bases between the two germline ends. Germline CDR1 and CDR2: LNHDA and SQIVND (reference sequence). This CDR3 reads CASSIIGTEAFF. Here the CDR3 DNA reads TGTGCCAGTAGTATAATAGGGACTGAAGCTTTCTTT.

This rearrangement joins TRBV9 to TRBJ2-1; the match to TRBD2 covers 12 bases. Germline CDR1 is SGDLS and CDR2 is YYNGEE. V dropped 3 bases and J dropped 5; count of bases not matched to a gene: 6. This CDR3 is built from 16 residues. The CDR3 DNA sequence: TGTGCCAGCAGCGGAAGGACTAGCGGGATACACAATGAGCAGTTCTTC. Its protein is CASSGRTSGIHNEQFF.

The chain carries TRBV30 and TRBJ2-7, with D unclear. V was pared by 0 bases and J by 4 bases, with 16 bases between. Germline V gene sequence: CDR1 GTSNPN, CDR2 SVGIG (reference sequence). This CDR3 spans 15 amino acids. CDR3 sequence (DNA): TGTGCCTGGAGTGTACGACGACAACCGTCGTACGAGCAGTACTTC. Protein sequence: CAWSVRRQPSYEQYF.

The J gene is TRBJ2-1, the V gene TRBV4-3; 8 bases line up with TRBD2. The V segment lost 0 bases and the J segment 6 bases; nucleotides outside the gene matches: 7. The CDR3 has 16 amino acids. Germline CDR1 is LGHNA and CDR2 is YSLEER. The CDR3 sequence is CASSQDWREDLNEQFF. CDR3 DNA: TGCGCCAGCAGCCAAGACTGGCGGGAGGACCTCAATGAGCAGTTCTTC.